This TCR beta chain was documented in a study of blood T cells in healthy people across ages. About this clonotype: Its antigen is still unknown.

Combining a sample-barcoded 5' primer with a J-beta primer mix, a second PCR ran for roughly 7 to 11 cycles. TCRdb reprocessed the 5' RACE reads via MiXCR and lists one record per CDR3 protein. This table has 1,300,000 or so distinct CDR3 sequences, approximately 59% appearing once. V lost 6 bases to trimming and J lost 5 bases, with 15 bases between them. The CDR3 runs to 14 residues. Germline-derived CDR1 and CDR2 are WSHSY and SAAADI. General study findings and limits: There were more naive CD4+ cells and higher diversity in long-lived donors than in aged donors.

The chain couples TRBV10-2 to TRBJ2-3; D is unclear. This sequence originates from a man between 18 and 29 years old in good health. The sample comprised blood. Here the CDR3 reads CASSPASRQDTQYF. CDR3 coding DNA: TGCGCCAGCAGCCCCGCCTCGCGGCAAGATACGCAGTATTTT.